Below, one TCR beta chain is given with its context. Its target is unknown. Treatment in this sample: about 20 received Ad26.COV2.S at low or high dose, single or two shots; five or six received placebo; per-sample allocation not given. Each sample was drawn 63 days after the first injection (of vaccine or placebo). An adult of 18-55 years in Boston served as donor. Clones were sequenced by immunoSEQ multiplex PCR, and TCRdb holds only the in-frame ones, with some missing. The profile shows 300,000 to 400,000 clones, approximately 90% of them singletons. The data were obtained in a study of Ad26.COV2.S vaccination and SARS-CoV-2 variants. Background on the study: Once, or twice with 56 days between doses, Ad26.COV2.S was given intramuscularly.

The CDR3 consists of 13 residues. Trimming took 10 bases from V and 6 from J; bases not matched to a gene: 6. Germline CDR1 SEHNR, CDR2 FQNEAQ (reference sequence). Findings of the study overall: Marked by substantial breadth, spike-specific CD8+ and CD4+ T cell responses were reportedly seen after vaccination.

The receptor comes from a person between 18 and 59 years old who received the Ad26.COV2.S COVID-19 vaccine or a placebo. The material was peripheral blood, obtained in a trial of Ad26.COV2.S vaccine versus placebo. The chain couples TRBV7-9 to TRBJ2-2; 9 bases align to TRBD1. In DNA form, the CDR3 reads TGTGCCAAACGACAGGGGGTTTCCGGGGAGCTGTTTTTT. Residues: CAKRQGVSGELFF. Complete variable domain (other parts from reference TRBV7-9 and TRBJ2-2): DTGVSQNPRHKITKRGQNVTFRCDPISEHNRLYWYRQTLGQGPEFLTYFQNEAQLEKSRLLSDRFSAERPKGSFSTLEIQRTEQGDSAMYLCAKRQGVSGELFFGEGSRLTVL.